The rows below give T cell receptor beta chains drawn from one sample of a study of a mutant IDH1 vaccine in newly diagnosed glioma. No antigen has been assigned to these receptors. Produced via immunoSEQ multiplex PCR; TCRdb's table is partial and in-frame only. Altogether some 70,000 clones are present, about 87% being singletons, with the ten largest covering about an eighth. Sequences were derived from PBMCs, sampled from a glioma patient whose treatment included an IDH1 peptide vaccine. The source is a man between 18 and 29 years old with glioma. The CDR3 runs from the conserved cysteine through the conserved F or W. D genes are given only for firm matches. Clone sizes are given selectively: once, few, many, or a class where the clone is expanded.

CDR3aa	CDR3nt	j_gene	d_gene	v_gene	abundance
CASSALGGTNYGYTF	TGTGCCAGCAGTGCTCTAGGGGGCACAAACTATGGCTACACCTTC	TRBJ1-2	TRBD1	TRBV25-1	NA
CAWKWQGARYEQYF	TGTGCCTGGAAGTGGCAGGGGGCGAGGTACGAGCAGTACTTC	TRBJ2-7	TRBD1	TRBV30	NA
CASSVQGGGTVVEQYF	TGTGCCAGTAGCGTCCAGGGGGGCGGGACAGTCGTCGAGCAGTACTTC	TRBJ2-7	NA	TRBV19	once
CASGSGLYEQYF	TGTGCCAGTGGTAGCGGGCTCTACGAGCAGTACTTC	TRBJ2-7	TRBD2	TRBV27	medium-sized
CAISGTSGVSTDTQYF	TGTGCCATCAGTGGGACTAGCGGGGTTAGCACAGATACGCAGTATTTT	TRBJ2-3	TRBD2	TRBV10-3	NA
CASSPGQGPNTEAFF	TGTGCCAGCTCACCGGGACAGGGGCCGAACACTGAAGCTTTCTTT	TRBJ1-1	TRBD1	TRBV18	NA
CSVDGGSGRTGELFF	TGCAGCGTTGATGGCGGTAGCGGGAGAACCGGGGAGCTGTTTTTT	TRBJ2-2	TRBD2	TRBV29-1	NA
CASSRDNSNQPQHF	TGTGCCAGCAGCCGGGACAATAGCAATCAGCCCCAGCATTTT	TRBJ1-5	NA	TRBV6-6	NA
CAISGGAGYEQYF	TGTGCCATCAGTGGGGGGGCGGGATACGAGCAGTACTTC	TRBJ2-7	NA	TRBV10-3	NA
CASRSVRGQAMNTEAFF	TGTGCCAGTAGATCAGTAAGGGGACAAGCCATGAACACTGAAGCTTTCTTT	TRBJ1-1	NA	TRBV19	few
CASSPRGQGRGYTF	TGTGCCAGCTCACCACGTGGACAGGGCCGTGGCTACACCTTC	TRBJ1-2	TRBD1	TRBV18	NA
CASSLALAGRNEKLFF	TGTGCCAGCAGCTTAGCTTTGGCAGGAAGGAATGAAAAACTGTTTTTT	TRBJ1-4	NA	TRBV7-9	NA
CASSFYSGQGRNQPQHF	TGTGCCAGCAGTTTTTATTCAGGACAGGGGCGCAATCAGCCCCAGCATTTT	TRBJ1-5	TRBD1	TRBV28	NA
CASSFGTSGVGETQYF	TGTGCCAGCAGCTTCGGTACTAGCGGGGTGGGAGAGACCCAGTACTTC	TRBJ2-5	TRBD2	TRBV7-2	NA
CASRGLNTEAFF	TGTGCCAGCAGAGGATTGAACACTGAAGCTTTCTTT	TRBJ1-1	NA	TRBV6-5	NA
CASSLAQELGNTIYF	TGTGCCAGCAGCTTGGCGCAAGAGTTAGGAAACACCATATATTTT	TRBJ1-3	NA	TRBV5-6	once
CASSLIPGELFF	TGTGCCAGCAGTTTAATTCCCGGGGAGCTGTTTTTT	TRBJ2-2	NA	TRBV27	NA
CASSLTANTGELFF	TGTGCCAGCAGTTTAACTGCGAACACCGGGGAGCTGTTTTTT	TRBJ2-2	NA	TRBV27	NA
CASSKQGAGRGTEAFF	TGTGCCAGCAGCAAACAGGGGGCCGGAAGGGGAACTGAAGCTTTCTTT	TRBJ1-1	TRBD1	TRBV7-2	NA
CASSFTGGNTEAFF	TGTGCCAGCAGCTTTACAGGGGGCAACACTGAAGCTTTCTTT	TRBJ1-1	TRBD1	TRBV7-8	NA
CAIRSRHEQYF	TGTGCCATCAGATCCCGACACGAGCAGTACTTC	TRBJ2-7	NA	TRBV27	NA
CASSEGTYSNQPQHF	TGCGCCAGCAGTGAGGGGACCTATAGCAATCAGCCCCAGCATTTT	TRBJ1-5	NA	TRBV10-2	NA
CASKIWNYGYTF	TGTGCCAGCAAGATCTGGAACTATGGCTACACCTTC	TRBJ1-2	NA	TRBV2	NA
CASSFANRVYGYTF	TGTGCCAGCAGCTTCGCCAACAGGGTCTATGGCTACACCTTC	TRBJ1-2	NA	TRBV7-9	NA
CASRVLQGANEKLFF	TGTGCCAGCAGAGTCCTACAGGGTGCAAATGAAAAACTGTTTTTT	TRBJ1-4	NA	TRBV6-1	NA
CASSFGTLSDGAFF	TGTGCCAGCAGCTTCGGGACCTTGAGTGATGGAGCTTTCTTT	TRBJ1-1	NA	TRBV5-4	NA
CASSGQGRISTDTQYF	TGTGCCAGCAGTGGGCAGGGGCGGATCAGCACAGATACGCAGTATTTT	TRBJ2-3	NA	TRBV27	NA
CASRRGASTDTQYF	TGTGCCAGCAGGCGGGGGGCTAGCACAGATACGCAGTATTTT	TRBJ2-3	TRBD2	TRBV6-5	NA
CASGLGAHSTDTQYF	TGTGCTAGTGGTTTGGGAGCACACAGCACAGATACGCAGTATTTT	TRBJ2-3	NA	TRBV12-5	NA
CASSLSGGAHNEQFF	TGTGCCAGTAGTTTAAGCGGGGGGGCCCACAATGAGCAGTTCTTC	TRBJ2-1	TRBD2	TRBV19	NA
CASSLYGRDAYEQYF	TGCGCCAGCAGCTTGTACGGGAGGGACGCCTACGAGCAGTACTTC	TRBJ2-7	TRBD2	TRBV5-1	few
CASSPVRGDYGYTF	TGTGCCAGCAGCCCAGTGAGGGGAGACTATGGCTACACCTTC	TRBJ1-2	NA	TRBV5-4	NA
CASSWGTGHYGYTF	TGCGCCAGCAGCTGGGGGACAGGGCACTATGGCTACACCTTC	TRBJ1-2	TRBD1	TRBV5-1	NA